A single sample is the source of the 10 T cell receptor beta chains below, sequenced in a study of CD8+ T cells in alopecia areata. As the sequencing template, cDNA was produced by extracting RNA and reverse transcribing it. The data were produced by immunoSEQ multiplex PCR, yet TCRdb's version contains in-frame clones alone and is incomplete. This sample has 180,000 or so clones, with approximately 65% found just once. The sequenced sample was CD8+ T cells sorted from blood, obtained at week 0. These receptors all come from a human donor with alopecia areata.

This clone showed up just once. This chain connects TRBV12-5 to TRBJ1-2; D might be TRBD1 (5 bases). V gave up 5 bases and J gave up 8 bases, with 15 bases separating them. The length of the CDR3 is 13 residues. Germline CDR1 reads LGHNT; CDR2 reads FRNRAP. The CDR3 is CASGEGGAEGYTF. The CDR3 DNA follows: TGTGCTAGTGGTGAAGGAGGGGCCGAGGGCTACACCTTC.

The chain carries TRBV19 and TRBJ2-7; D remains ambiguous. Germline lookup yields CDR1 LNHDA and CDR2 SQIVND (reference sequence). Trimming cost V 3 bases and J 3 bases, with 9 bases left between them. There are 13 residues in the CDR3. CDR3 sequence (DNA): TGTGCCAGTAGTATGAAGCAGAACTACGAGCAGTACTTC. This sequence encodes CASSMKQNYEQYF.

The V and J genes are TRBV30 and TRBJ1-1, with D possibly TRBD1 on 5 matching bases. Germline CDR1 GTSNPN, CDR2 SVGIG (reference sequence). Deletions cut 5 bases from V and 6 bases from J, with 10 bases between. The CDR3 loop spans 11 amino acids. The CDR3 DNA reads TGTGCCTGGTTCCTCAGGGCTGAAGCTTTCTTT. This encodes CAWFLRAEAFF.

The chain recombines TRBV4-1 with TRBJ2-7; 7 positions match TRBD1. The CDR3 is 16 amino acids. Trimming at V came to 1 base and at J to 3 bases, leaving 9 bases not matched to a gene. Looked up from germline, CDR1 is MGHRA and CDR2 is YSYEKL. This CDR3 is CASSQGSRQGNYEQYF. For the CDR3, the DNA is TGCGCCAGCAGCCAAGGGTCGAGACAGGGTAACTACGAGCAGTACTTC.

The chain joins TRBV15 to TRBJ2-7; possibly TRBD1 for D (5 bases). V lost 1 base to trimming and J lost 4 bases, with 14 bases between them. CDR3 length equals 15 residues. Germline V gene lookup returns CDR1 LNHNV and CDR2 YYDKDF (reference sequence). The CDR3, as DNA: TGTGCCACCAGCAGAGGCACGGGTAGGGGTTACGAGCAGTACTTC. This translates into CATSRGTGRGYEQYF.

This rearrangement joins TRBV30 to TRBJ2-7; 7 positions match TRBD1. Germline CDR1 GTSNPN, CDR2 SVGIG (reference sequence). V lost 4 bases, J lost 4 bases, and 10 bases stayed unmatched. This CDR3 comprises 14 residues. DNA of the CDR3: TGTGCCTGGACCAACCCAGGGGGAAGGTACGAGCAGTACTTC. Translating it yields CAWTNPGGRYEQYF.

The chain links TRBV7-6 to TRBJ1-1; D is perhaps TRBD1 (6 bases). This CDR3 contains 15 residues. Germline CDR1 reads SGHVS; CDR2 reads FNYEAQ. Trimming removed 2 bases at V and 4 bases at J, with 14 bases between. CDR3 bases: TGTGCCAGCAGCTTATCGGGAGGGGGGACCACTGAAGCTTTCTTT. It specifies CASSLSGGGTTEAFF.

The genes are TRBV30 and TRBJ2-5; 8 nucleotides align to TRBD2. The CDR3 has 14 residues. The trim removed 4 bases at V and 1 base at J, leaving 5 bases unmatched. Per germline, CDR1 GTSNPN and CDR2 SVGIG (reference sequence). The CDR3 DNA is TGTGCCTGGATTCCGGGGGGGTTCCAAGAGACCCAGTACTTC. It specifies CAWIPGGFQETQYF.

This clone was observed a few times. The CDR3 coding sequence is TGTGCCAGCAGCTCTGACAGGGCCCGAAATCAATACGAGCAGTACTTC. Its translation is CASSSDRARNQYEQYF. This sequence joins TRBV7-9 and TRBJ2-7, with 7 bases identical to TRBD1. After removal of 4 bases from V and 4 bases from J, the junction contained 13 bases not matched to a gene. The CDR3 spans 16 residues. Per germline, CDR1 SEHNR and CDR2 FQNEAQ (reference sequence).

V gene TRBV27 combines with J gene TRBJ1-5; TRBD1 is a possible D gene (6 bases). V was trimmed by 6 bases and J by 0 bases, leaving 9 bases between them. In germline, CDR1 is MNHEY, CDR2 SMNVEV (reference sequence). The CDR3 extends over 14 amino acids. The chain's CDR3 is CASSQTGSNQPQHF. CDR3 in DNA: TGTGCCAGCAGCCAGACAGGTAGCAATCAGCCCCAGCATTTT.